This TCR beta chain appears in the sequencing data of a study of post-analysis software for immune sequencing data. Study-wide findings and caveats: Analysis by F measure revealed that same-batch samples clustered strongly together. Multiple sclerosis patients had significantly lower normalized Chao1 diversity than controls. Patients carried roughly 5 TRBV segments more frequently than controls did, and TRBV5-6, TRBV5-1 and TRBV20-1 were among them.

Unique molecular identifiers had been added to the TCR beta cDNA libraries. TCRdb redid the calling of the PCR reads with MiXCR, one entry per CDR3 protein. Of 700,000 to 800,000 distinct CDR3 sequences listed, roughly 29% are singletons. This clonotype was observed a few times. Its antigen is undetermined. This CDR3 contains 13 residues. Germline V gene lookup returns CDR1 MNHEY and CDR2 SVGAGI. Trimming shortened V by 2 bases and J by 6 bases, and 10 bases separated the two germline ends. The clonotype comes from a girl between 10 and 17 years old with multiple sclerosis. The rearrangement links TRBV6-5 to TRBJ1-1; D might be TRBD1 (5 bases). Sequenced material: blood. The CDR3 region has the DNA TGTGCCAGCAGTTACGGGGGTTGGGCTGAAGCTTTCTTT. Translation: CASSYGGWAEAFF.